This T cell receptor (beta chain) came from a study of neurological immune-mediated disorders (dated by TCRdb to between 2018 and 2021). In terms of the full investigation: The study compared peripheral blood TCR-beta repertoires of HTLV-I-associated myelopathy (HAM/TSP) patients, multiple sclerosis patients and healthy controls using UMI-based sequencing. The 90 to 120 TCR-beta libraries covered PBMC samples along with longitudinal samples, technical triplicates, and paired sorted CD4+ and CD8+ T-cell subsets. Longitudinal HAM/TSP and healthy donors were sampled at 3 time-points each (about 3-45 month intervals). The cohort included about 66 subjects: roughly 15 with HAM/TSP, about 35 with multiple sclerosis, and around 20 healthy controls. Study-level results and caveats: TCR clonal expansion was highest in HAM/TSP patients and lowest in MS patients, with MS patients falling below even healthy controls. No identical CDR3 amino acid sequences were found to be shared among expanded clones across subjects, suggesting that TCR-beta repertoires were private in all groups.

This specimen's time point label, interpreted: longitudinal time-point 3. For unsorted PBMC libraries, 2 million PBMCs were used after storage in RNAlater at -80 degrees C until RNA extraction. Peripheral blood was subjected to Ficoll-Hypaque density gradient centrifugation to isolate PBMCs, which were then cryopreserved in liquid nitrogen. This clonotype showed up many times. Its specific antigen is unknown. No much larger clone is present one base from it, and per-base qualities are unavailable. cDNA synthesis used template-switch 5'RACE with a primer carrying a 10-nucleotide random unique molecular identifier tagging each TCR transcript. Every sequencing run yielded over 160 million TCR-beta sequences covering 15-18 subjects. The RNeasy kit was used for extraction of total RNA. The KAPA Real-time Library Amplification kit was used to amplify TCR-beta VDJ regions with primers for the TCR constant region and the 5'RACE anchor. A first PCR added sample indexes and Illumina adaptors, after which a second PCR increased the library yield. After Ampure bead purification, the TCR product of roughly 650 bp was size-selected on a 2% E-gel SizeSelection system. Library quality was checked on a Bioanalyzer, concentration was measured with Qubit, and libraries were quantified with the Kapa Library Quantification kit before pooling. An Illumina HiSeq 2500 was used to sequence the libraries paired-end at 2 x 150 bp. To increase sequence diversity, about 25-30% phiX was spiked into each library pool. Per the authors' processing: Quality-filtered reads were processed with the UMI-based MiGEC pipeline, which removed over 75% of raw TCR sequences during error correction. IMGT germline references were used for alignment of VDJ genes, and clonotypes were defined by a unique CDR3 amino acid sequence together with V-J genes. VDJtools evaluated clonal expansion, Shannon diversity and CDR3 relatedness (CalcPairwiseDistances, ClusterSamples); CLCbio workbench built phylogenetic trees. A clone was classed as expanded if it had 8 or more unique UMIs, a cutoff based on coefficient-of-variation modelling across technical triplicates. TCRdb reanalyzed the raw reads on its own, using fastp at Q25 for trimming and MiXCR for clone calling, and kept in-frame beta chains. Here each entry gathers all rows of one CDR3 protein and keeps the most common genes and DNA. For this entry, the V and J calls and clone size follow TCRdb and not the study's own pipeline. For this sample there are around 100,000 distinct CDR3 sequences; 11% appear just once. The ten most abundant clones make up more than 2.5% of the sample.

CDR1 and CDR2 are drawn from the germline V gene: KGHSH, LQKENI. The CDR3 sequence holds 13 residues, the cysteine and phenylalanine included. The kept DNA is CDR3 alone, 39 bases in frame from the first base. V is cut by 2 bases and J by 5 bases, and the space between the germline ends is 7 bases. The sample comprised PBMCs. This TCR was sampled from a female donor with HTLV-1-associated myelopathy (HAM/TSP). This chain joins TRBV18 to TRBJ2-1; no D segment can be confidently identified. The sequenced DNA is TGTGCCAGCTCACCAGGGCATAACAATGAGCAGTTCTTC. This encodes CASSPGHNNEQFF. Joined to the reference TRBV18 and TRBJ2-1 proteins, this CDR3 gives the full variable domain: NAGVMQNPRHLVRRRGQEARLRCSPMKGHSHVYWYRQLPEEGLKFMVYLQKENIIDESGMPKERFSAEFPKEGPSILRIQQVVRGDSAAYFCASSPGHNNEQFFGPGTRLTVL.